A selection of T cell receptor beta chains follows, all from one sample in a study of immune heterogeneity within non-small cell lung tumors. TCRdb re-called the multiplex PCR reads with MiXCR, one entry per CDR3 protein. Counted here are fewer than 12,000 distinct CDR3 sequences, roughly 29% occurring once; the ten biggest clones make up 7% to 8.5%. Sequencing was carried out using lung tumor tissue. The receptor set was obtained from a woman aged 55-69 years with non-small cell lung cancer. CDR3s include the opening cysteine and the closing phenylalanine or tryptophan. A D gene is named only where the DNA matches it firmly. Size is stated for part of the rows, as once, few or many counts, or as a class when the clone is expanded.

J | V | size | D | DNA | CDR3
TRBJ2-3 | TRBV10-1 | many | - | TGCGCCAGCAGTGACACAGATACGCAGTATTTT | CASSDTDTQYF
TRBJ2-7 | TRBV20-1 | medium-sized | TRBD2 | TGCAGTGCTCTAGCGGGAGATGGATACGAGCAGTACTTC | CSALAGDGYEQYF
TRBJ2-7 | TRBV6-2/TRBV6-3 | medium-sized | - | TGTGCCAGCACCGACGGGGGAGACTACGAGCAGTACTTC | CASTDGGDYEQYF
TRBJ2-2 | TRBV2 | medium-sized | TRBD1 | TGTGCCACCTGGACAGGGGTCCCCGGGGAGCTGTTTTTT | CATWTGVPGELFF
TRBJ2-5 | TRBV19 | many | - | TGTGCCAGTAGTATAGGGATCGGGTACCAAGAGACCCAGTACTTC | CASSIGIGYQETQYF
TRBJ1-1 | TRBV20-1 | - | - | TGCAGTGCTCCTCTCTATCGGGCCCTTGAAGCTTTCTTT | CSAPLYRALEAFF
TRBJ2-6 | TRBV9 | - | - | TGTGCCAGCAGCTCCCCAGGAGGGGCCAACGTCCTGACTTTC | CASSSPGGANVLTF
TRBJ2-3 | TRBV24-1 | few | - | TGTGCCACCAGTGATTTCTTGGGGGCGGAGGATACGCAGTATTTT | CATSDFLGAEDTQYF
TRBJ1-3 | TRBV6-1 | medium-sized | - | TGTGCCAGCAGTCCCCGGATCCGAGGAAACACCATATATTTT | CASSPRIRGNTIYF
TRBJ1-4 | TRBV27 | - | - | TGTGCCAGCAGTTCTTTACAGGGAACTAATGAAAAACTGTTTTTT | CASSSLQGTNEKLFF
TRBJ1-5 | TRBV7-9 | - | - | TGTGCCAGCAGCTTAGGTATTCAGCCCCAGCATTTT | CASSLGIQPQHF
TRBJ2-7 | TRBV6-5 | medium-sized | TRBD2 | TGTGCCAGCAGTTACAAGGGGACTAGTAACTACGAGCAGTACTTC | CASSYKGTSNYEQYF
TRBJ1-1 | TRBV6-5 | once | - | TGTGCCAGCAGTTACCTTACAGGGCCCACTGAAGCTTTCTTT | CASSYLTGPTEAFF
TRBJ2-2 | TRBV6-1 | many | TRBD2 | TGTGCGGAGGGCCGGGAGGGCCCCGGGGAGCTGTTTTTT | CAEGREGPGELFF
TRBJ2-3 | TRBV7-3 | many | - | TGTGCCAGCAGCCCTATAGCTTCGAGGTGGGATACGCAGTATTTT | CASSPIASRWDTQYF
TRBJ1-1 | TRBV28 | medium-sized | TRBD1 | TGTGCCAGCAGTTTAAGGTCCTTCCGGGACAGGGGGAACACTGAAGCTTTCTTT | CASSLRSFRDRGNTEAFF
TRBJ1-2 | TRBV27 | - | - | TGTGCCAGCAGTCCCACCGAGAGAGAGAACTATGGCTACACCTTC | CASSPTERENYGYTF
TRBJ2-3 | TRBV12-3/TRBV12-4 | medium-sized | - | TGTGCCAGCAGTATCCCGGCCAAACCCGCTAGCACAGATACGCAGTATTTT | CASSIPAKPASTDTQYF
TRBJ2-7 | TRBV4-1 | medium-sized | - | TGCGCCAGCAGCCCCCGACAAGGCTCCTACGAGCAGTACTTC | CASSPRQGSYEQYF
TRBJ2-5 | TRBV20-1 | few | TRBD2 | TGCAGTGCTAGAGATCGGGGGGGGATGCTTGAGACCCAGTACTTC | CSARDRGGMLETQYF
TRBJ1-1 | TRBV7-7 | - | - | TGTGCTAGCAGCTTAGTCCCCGGGACAAATTTTGAAGCTTTCTTT | CASSLVPGTNFEAFF
TRBJ2-7 | TRBV20-1 | - | TRBD2 | TGCAGTGCTAGAGATGGGGCTAGCGGGAGTTACGAGCAGTACTTC | CSARDGASGSYEQYF
TRBJ2-1 | TRBV20-1 | few | - | TGCAGTGCCCCGGGACTCAAAGAGCAGTTCTTC | CSAPGLKEQFF
TRBJ2-2 | TRBV5-1 | medium-sized | - | TGCGCCAGCAGCTTGGCGACCGGGGAGCTGTTTTTT | CASSLATGELFF
TRBJ2-5 | TRBV9 | - | TRBD2 | TGTGCCAGCAGCCCTGCCGGGACTAAGGGAGAGACCCAGTACTTC | CASSPAGTKGETQYF